These T cell receptor beta chains were read from a single sample in a study of CD8+CD57+ T cells in acquired aplastic anemia. TCRdb called the reads again in MiXCR, with one record for every CDR3 protein. The table shows more than 250,000 distinct CDR3 sequences, with roughly 82% occurring only once. Sequencing was performed on sorted CD4+, CD8+, or CD8+CD57+ T cells (not recorded which) from PBMCs. All receptors derive from a human donor with aplastic anemia. Each CDR3 is given with its conserved first and last residue. D genes are given only for firm matches. Rows give clone size only sometimes, using once, few, many, or a class for an expanded clone.

v_call: TRBV15
clone_size: -
d_call: -
j_call: TRBJ2-5
cdr3_nt: TGTGCCACCAGCAGTGGCAGCGAGCAAGAATCCCAGTACTTC
cdr3_aa: CATSSGSEQESQYF

v_call: TRBV19
clone_size: once
d_call: TRBD2
j_call: TRBJ2-1
cdr3_nt: TGTGCCAGCAGCATCAAAAGAGGCGGGGGGAGTGATCAGCAGTTCTTC
cdr3_aa: CASSIKRGGGSDQQFF

v_call: TRBV5-4
clone_size: -
d_call: TRBD2
j_call: TRBJ2-3
cdr3_nt: TGTGCCAGCAGCTTGGCTAGCGGCGGGAGCAGCACAGATACGCAGTATTTT
cdr3_aa: CASSLASGGSSTDTQYF

v_call: TRBV20-1
clone_size: few
d_call: -
j_call: TRBJ2-5
cdr3_nt: TGCAGTGCTAGAGATCATCCGGGGGAGACCCAGTACTTC
cdr3_aa: CSARDHPGETQYF

v_call: TRBV19
clone_size: once
d_call: -
j_call: TRBJ2-2
cdr3_nt: TGTGCCAGTAGTGGGGCAGGGACCAATTCCGGGGAGCAGTTTTTC
cdr3_aa: CASSGAGTNSGEQFF

v_call: TRBV29-1
clone_size: -
d_call: TRBD2
j_call: TRBJ2-5
cdr3_nt: TGCAGCGTTGGCGGGGGAGGTGGGGAGACCCAGTACTTC
cdr3_aa: CSVGGGGGETQYF

v_call: TRBV2
clone_size: -
d_call: -
j_call: TRBJ2-7
cdr3_nt: TGTGCCAGCAGTACTGGGGGCTCCTACGAGCAGTACTTC
cdr3_aa: CASSTGGSYEQYF

v_call: TRBV11-3
clone_size: -
d_call: TRBD1
j_call: TRBJ2-1
cdr3_nt: TGTGCCAGCAGCTCCTCCTGGACAGGCTACAATGAGCAGTTCTTC
cdr3_aa: CASSSSWTGYNEQFF

v_call: TRBV4-3
clone_size: -
d_call: TRBD2
j_call: TRBJ2-2
cdr3_nt: TGCGCCTGCCTCTTCATGGGAGGGTCCGGGGAGCTGTTTTTT
cdr3_aa: CACLFMGGSGELFF

v_call: TRBV7-8
clone_size: -
d_call: TRBD2
j_call: TRBJ2-2
cdr3_nt: TGTGCCAGCAGCACCCAGGGGACTAGCGGGAGAATCACCGGGGAGCTGTTTTTT
cdr3_aa: CASSTQGTSGRITGELFF

v_call: TRBV13
clone_size: -
d_call: -
j_call: TRBJ1-1
cdr3_nt: TGTGCCAGCAGCCATGAGGTGGGGACCACTGAAGCTTTCTTT
cdr3_aa: CASSHEVGTTEAFF

v_call: TRBV7-9
clone_size: -
d_call: TRBD2
j_call: TRBJ2-5
cdr3_nt: TGTGCCAGCAGACAGGGACTAGCGGGAAGTCTGTCCCACTACTTC
cdr3_aa: CASRQGLAGSLSHYF

v_call: TRBV20-1
clone_size: -
d_call: -
j_call: TRBJ1-1
cdr3_nt: TGCAGTGCTAGAGTATCGGCCAAGCAATACACTGAAGCTTTCTTT
cdr3_aa: CSARVSAKQYTEAFF

v_call: TRBV5-5
clone_size: few
d_call: TRBD2
j_call: TRBJ2-1
cdr3_nt: TGTGCCAGCAGCTTTGAGAGGAGCGGGGGGAGCGATGAGCAGTTCTTC
cdr3_aa: CASSFERSGGSDEQFF

v_call: TRBV19
clone_size: -
d_call: TRBD1
j_call: TRBJ1-6
cdr3_nt: TGTGCCAGTAGTGCCACAGGGGGCCGGGATTCACCCCTCCACTTT
cdr3_aa: CASSATGGRDSPLHF

v_call: TRBV9
clone_size: once
d_call: -
j_call: TRBJ2-5
cdr3_nt: TGTGCCACCAGCAGGGGTTCCAGCCAACAGTCCCAGTACTTC
cdr3_aa: CATSRGSSQQSQYF

v_call: TRBV6-2/TRBV6-3
clone_size: many
d_call: -
j_call: TRBJ2-5
cdr3_nt: TGTGCCAGCAGTTACTCGGAGCCGGAGACCCAGTACTTC
cdr3_aa: CASSYSEPETQYF

v_call: TRBV7-9
clone_size: -
d_call: -
j_call: TRBJ1-1
cdr3_nt: TGTGCCAGCAGCTTAGAGGTGAGCTACGGGGCTGAAGCTTTCTTT
cdr3_aa: CASSLEVSYGAEAFF

v_call: TRBV19
clone_size: -
d_call: TRBD2
j_call: TRBJ2-1
cdr3_nt: TGTGCTAGAGATCCGAGCGGGGGGGAGTACAATGAGCAGTTCTTC
cdr3_aa: CARDPSGGEYNEQFF

v_call: TRBV9
clone_size: -
d_call: -
j_call: TRBJ1-6
cdr3_nt: TGCGCCAGCAGACAGCTGGGACCATTTAGTTCACCGCTCCACTTT
cdr3_aa: CASRQLGPFSSPLHF

v_call: TRBV7-2
clone_size: -
d_call: TRBD1
j_call: TRBJ2-5
cdr3_nt: TGTGCCAGCAGCTTAGTATTACAGGGGGCTAGGGAGACCCAGTACTTC
cdr3_aa: CASSLVLQGARETQYF

v_call: TRBV7-2
clone_size: once
d_call: -
j_call: TRBJ2-7
cdr3_nt: TGCGCCAGCAGCCAAGATATGGGTTTCGACGAGCAGTACTTC
cdr3_aa: CASSQDMGFDEQYF

v_call: TRBV7-9
clone_size: -
d_call: -
j_call: TRBJ2-1
cdr3_nt: TGTGCCAGCAGCCGCGGACTCTCCTGGGATGAGCAGTTCTTC
cdr3_aa: CASSRGLSWDEQFF

v_call: TRBV7-9
clone_size: -
d_call: -
j_call: TRBJ2-1
cdr3_nt: TGTGCCAGCAGAGCGGGCGCTACCTACAATGAGCAGTTCTTC
cdr3_aa: CASRAGATYNEQFF